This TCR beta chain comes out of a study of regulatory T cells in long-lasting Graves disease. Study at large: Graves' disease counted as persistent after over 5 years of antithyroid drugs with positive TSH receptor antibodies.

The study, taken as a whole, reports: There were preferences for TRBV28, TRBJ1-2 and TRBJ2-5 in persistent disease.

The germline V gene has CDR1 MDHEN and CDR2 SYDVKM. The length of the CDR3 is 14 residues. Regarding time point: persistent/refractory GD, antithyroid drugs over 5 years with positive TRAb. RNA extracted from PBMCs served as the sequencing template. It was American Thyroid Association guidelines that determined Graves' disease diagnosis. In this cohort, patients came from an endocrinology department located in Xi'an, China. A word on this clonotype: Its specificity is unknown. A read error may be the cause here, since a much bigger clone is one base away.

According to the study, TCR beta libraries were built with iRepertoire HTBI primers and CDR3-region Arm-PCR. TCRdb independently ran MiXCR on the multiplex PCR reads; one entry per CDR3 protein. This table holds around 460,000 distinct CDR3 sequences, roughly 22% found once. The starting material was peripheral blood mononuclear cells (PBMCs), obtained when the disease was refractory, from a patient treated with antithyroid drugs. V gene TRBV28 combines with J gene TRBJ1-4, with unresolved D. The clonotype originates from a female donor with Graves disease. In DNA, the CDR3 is TGTGCCAGCAGAGATAGGAATCCTAATGAAAGACTGTTTTTT. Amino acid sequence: CASRDRNPNERLFF.